This T cell receptor beta chain was obtained from a study of cytomegalovirus exposure and HLA in healthy donors. Study-wide results and limits: At a 0.05 false discovery rate, a later analysis found 16,951 TCR beta sequences to be associated with HLA alleles. CMV antigen specificity was confirmed in vitro for a few CMV-associated chains.

On this clone: The antigen remains undetermined.

All the people who gave samples were healthy bone marrow donors. The ends were cut back, 2 bases at V and 2 bases at J, with 10 bases in the middle. CDR3 length: 15 amino acids. In germline, CDR1 is SEHNR, CDR2 FQNEAQ (reference sequence). 60 Vbeta and 13 Jbeta primers were used in PCR. Data came from immunoSEQ multiplex PCR; TCRdb stores just in-frame clones and leaves some out. The sample has 150,000 to 200,000 clones; over 70% are singletons. V gene TRBV7-9 combines with J gene TRBJ1-5, with D perhaps TRBD1 (6 bases). The TCR sequence derives from a woman under 40 in good health and CMV-seronegative. Material for sequencing was PBMCs. The CDR3 region is CASSLQGWGNQPQHF. CDR3 coding DNA: TGTGCCAGCAGCTTACAGGGGTGGGGCAATCAGCCCCAGCATTTT. Complete variable domain (other parts from reference TRBV7-9 and TRBJ1-5): DTGVSQNPRHKITKRGQNVTFRCDPISEHNRLYWYRQTLGQGPEFLTYFQNEAQLEKSRLLSDRFSAERPKGSFSTLEIQRTEQGDSAMYLCASSLQGWGNQPQHFGDGTRLSIL.